These T cell receptor beta chains were read from a single sample in a study of cytomegalovirus exposure and HLA in healthy donors. The method was immunoSEQ multiplex PCR; TCRdb's version includes in-frame clones alone and lacks a portion of them. The data contain around 130,000 clones, about three quarters of them singletons. The sequenced sample consisted of PBMCs. The receptor source for this set is a middle-aged man in good health and CMV-seropositive. Both conserved end residues are part of each CDR3. A D gene is named only where the DNA matches it firmly. Not all rows give a size; the values are once, few, many and, for expanded clones, a class.

j_gene: TRBJ2-1
v_gene: TRBV27
d_gene: TRBD2
abundance: .
CDR3nt: TGTGCCAGCAGTTTGATTGACGGGACTATCAATGAGCAGTTCTTC
CDR3aa: CASSLIDGTINEQFF

j_gene: TRBJ2-3
v_gene: TRBV27
d_gene: TRBD2
abundance: .
CDR3nt: TGTGCCAGCAGTCCGGGACTAGCGCCAGACACAGATACGCAGTATTTT
CDR3aa: CASSPGLAPDTDTQYF

j_gene: TRBJ1-1
v_gene: TRBV19
d_gene: .
abundance: .
CDR3nt: TGTGCCAGTAGTATTACAGTGGATGCTGAAGCTTTCTTT
CDR3aa: CASSITVDAEAFF

j_gene: TRBJ2-7
v_gene: TRBV6-6
d_gene: .
abundance: once
CDR3nt: TGTGCCAGCAGACCCGGGACTGCAACCTACGAGCAGTACTTC
CDR3aa: CASRPGTATYEQYF

j_gene: TRBJ2-7
v_gene: TRBV6-1
d_gene: .
abundance: .
CDR3nt: TGTGCCAGCAGTGCACCGGGGTACTCCTACGAGCAGTACTTC
CDR3aa: CASSAPGYSYEQYF

j_gene: TRBJ2-7
v_gene: TRBV5-1
d_gene: TRBD1
abundance: .
CDR3nt: TGCGCCAGCAGCCAGACAGGGATTGGCTACGAGCAGTACTTC
CDR3aa: CASSQTGIGYEQYF

j_gene: TRBJ2-2
v_gene: TRBV29-1
d_gene: .
abundance: few
CDR3nt: TGCAGCGTCCAGGGCACCGGGGAGCTGTTTTTT
CDR3aa: CSVQGTGELFF

j_gene: TRBJ2-7
v_gene: TRBV10-3
d_gene: TRBD1
abundance: .
CDR3nt: TGTGCCATCAGGGCGGGACAGGGGACGAGCTCCTACGAGCAGTACTTC
CDR3aa: CAIRAGQGTSSYEQYF

j_gene: TRBJ2-7
v_gene: TRBV6-5
d_gene: TRBD1
abundance: .
CDR3nt: TGTGCCAGCAGTTACTCTGAGGGGGCAGGTTACGAGCAGTACTTC
CDR3aa: CASSYSEGAGYEQYF

j_gene: TRBJ2-7
v_gene: TRBV28
d_gene: .
abundance: .
CDR3nt: TGTGCCAGTGGGGGCTTCTACTCCTACGAGCAGTACTTC
CDR3aa: CASGGFYSYEQYF

j_gene: TRBJ2-7
v_gene: TRBV5-6
d_gene: .
abundance: .
CDR3nt: TGTGCCAGCAGCGAAAGACTCCGGGACAAAGGCGAGCAGTACTTC
CDR3aa: CASSERLRDKGEQYF

j_gene: TRBJ2-1
v_gene: TRBV2
d_gene: TRBD1
abundance: .
CDR3nt: TGTGCCAGCAGAGGGACAGGGAAGACTGGGCAGTTCTTC
CDR3aa: CASRGTGKTGQFF

j_gene: TRBJ2-1
v_gene: TRBV5-1
d_gene: .
abundance: .
CDR3nt: TGCGCCAGCAGCCCCAGGGGGGCCGCCTACAATGAGCAGTTCTTC
CDR3aa: CASSPRGAAYNEQFF

j_gene: TRBJ1-3
v_gene: TRBV4-2
d_gene: TRBD1
abundance: .
CDR3nt: TGTGCCAGCAGCCAAGAGAGGACGGCAGGGGGGCTTCTGAGCTCTGGAAACACCATATATTTT
CDR3aa: CASSQERTAGGLLSSGNTIYF

j_gene: TRBJ2-5
v_gene: TRBV6-5
d_gene: TRBD1
abundance: .
CDR3nt: TGTGCCAGCAGTATAAGACAGGGGGCGGGAGAGACCCAGTACTTC
CDR3aa: CASSIRQGAGETQYF

j_gene: TRBJ1-5
v_gene: TRBV9
d_gene: TRBD1
abundance: .
CDR3nt: TGTGCCAGCAGCCAGACAGGGGCCCTCAATCAGCCCCAGCATTTT
CDR3aa: CASSQTGALNQPQHF

j_gene: TRBJ1-1
v_gene: TRBV9
d_gene: TRBD1
abundance: .
CDR3nt: TGTGCCAGCAGCGCGATCGACAGGGTGATCTCTGAAGCTTTCTTT
CDR3aa: CASSAIDRVISEAFF

j_gene: TRBJ2-1
v_gene: TRBV5-1
d_gene: TRBD2
abundance: .
CDR3nt: TGCGCCAGCAGCTTGGTACTAGCGGGAGGACAGTTCTTC
CDR3aa: CASSLVLAGGQFF

j_gene: TRBJ2-3
v_gene: TRBV28
d_gene: .
abundance: .
CDR3nt: TGTGCCAGCAGTTTTGACCGGGAAGGAAACACAGATACGCAGTATTTT
CDR3aa: CASSFDREGNTDTQYF

j_gene: TRBJ1-5
v_gene: TRBV5-5
d_gene: .
abundance: .
CDR3nt: TGTGCCAGCAGCTTGGGAGGATTAAATCAGCCCCAGCATTTT
CDR3aa: CASSLGGLNQPQHF

j_gene: TRBJ1-5
v_gene: TRBV27
d_gene: .
abundance: .
CDR3nt: TGTGCCAGCAGTTTTGTCGGGGGAGTTTCAGATCAGCCCCAGCACTTT
CDR3aa: CASSFVGGVSDQPQHF

j_gene: TRBJ1-6
v_gene: TRBV6-1
d_gene: .
abundance: .
CDR3nt: TGTGCCAGCAGTGTCTCAGGGGTTGCTTCACCCCTCCACTTT
CDR3aa: CASSVSGVASPLHF

j_gene: TRBJ1-4
v_gene: TRBV2
d_gene: .
abundance: .
CDR3nt: TGTGCCAGCAGCCTATCCCCAACTAATGAAAAACTGTTTTTT
CDR3aa: CASSLSPTNEKLFF

j_gene: TRBJ1-1
v_gene: TRBV5-1
d_gene: TRBD1
abundance: .
CDR3nt: TGCGCCAGCAGCTTACAGGGGGGTAACACTGAAGCTTTCTTT
CDR3aa: CASSLQGGNTEAFF

j_gene: TRBJ1-3
v_gene: TRBV29-1
d_gene: .
abundance: few
CDR3nt: TGCAGCGTTGGGAGGGGCTCTGGAAACACCATATATTTT
CDR3aa: CSVGRGSGNTIYF

j_gene: TRBJ1-6
v_gene: TRBV5-4
d_gene: TRBD1
abundance: few
CDR3nt: TGTGCCAGCAGCTTGGCCCGGGACAGAGGATTGCTGGGCAATTCACCCCTCCACTTT
CDR3aa: CASSLARDRGLLGNSPLHF

j_gene: TRBJ1-3
v_gene: TRBV5-1
d_gene: .
abundance: .
CDR3nt: TGCGCCAGCAGCCCCCAACAGGGCGCAGGAAACACCATATATTTT
CDR3aa: CASSPQQGAGNTIYF

j_gene: TRBJ2-7
v_gene: TRBV29-1
d_gene: TRBD2
abundance: .
CDR3nt: TGCAGCGTTGAAGGGGGGGGAGCCTACGAGCAGTACTTC
CDR3aa: CSVEGGGAYEQYF

j_gene: TRBJ2-2
v_gene: TRBV19
d_gene: TRBD1
abundance: .
CDR3nt: TGTGCCAGTAGTATCGAAGACAGGGCGGGCACCGGGGAGCTGTTTTTT
CDR3aa: CASSIEDRAGTGELFF

j_gene: TRBJ2-1
v_gene: TRBV5-6
d_gene: .
abundance: .
CDR3nt: TGTGCCAGCAGCTCGACAGGGAGGCCCTACAATGAGCAGTTCTTC
CDR3aa: CASSSTGRPYNEQFF

j_gene: TRBJ2-2
v_gene: TRBV5-4
d_gene: TRBD1
abundance: .
CDR3nt: TGTGCCAGCAGCGAACGGATCTGGACAGGGGGTTCCGGGGAGCTGTTTTTT
CDR3aa: CASSERIWTGGSGELFF

j_gene: TRBJ1-6
v_gene: TRBV5-1
d_gene: .
abundance: .
CDR3nt: TGCGCCAGCAGCTTGACCACGACCGGGGATTCACCCCTCCACTTT
CDR3aa: CASSLTTTGDSPLHF

j_gene: TRBJ2-3
v_gene: TRBV28
d_gene: .
abundance: .
CDR3nt: TGTGCCAGCAGACCCCCTGAGACAGATACGCAGTATTTT
CDR3aa: CASRPPETDTQYF

j_gene: TRBJ2-1
v_gene: TRBV19
d_gene: .
abundance: .
CDR3nt: TGTGCCAGTAGTATAGCCGGGACTCCGAATTACAATGAGCAGTTCTTC
CDR3aa: CASSIAGTPNYNEQFF

j_gene: TRBJ2-7
v_gene: TRBV5-4
d_gene: TRBD1
abundance: .
CDR3nt: TGTGCCAGCAGCTGGGACAGGAGCTCCTACGAGCAGTACTTC
CDR3aa: CASSWDRSSYEQYF

j_gene: TRBJ2-3
v_gene: TRBV28
d_gene: .
abundance: .
CDR3nt: TGTGCCAGCAGATCTAGGGATACGCAGTATTTT
CDR3aa: CASRSRDTQYF

j_gene: TRBJ1-4
v_gene: TRBV5-4
d_gene: .
abundance: .
CDR3nt: TGTGCCAGCAGCCTCAGGACAAACGAAAAACTGTTTTTT
CDR3aa: CASSLRTNEKLFF

j_gene: TRBJ2-5
v_gene: TRBV14
d_gene: TRBD2
abundance: .
CDR3nt: TGTGCCAGCAGCCCCGGGAGGGCCGGTTGGGGGGAGACCCAGTACTTC
CDR3aa: CASSPGRAGWGETQYF

j_gene: TRBJ2-2
v_gene: TRBV29-1
d_gene: TRBD1
abundance: .
CDR3nt: TGCAGCGCCCCGAAACAGGGGGCGAGCAACGGGGAGCTGTTTTTT
CDR3aa: CSAPKQGASNGELFF

j_gene: TRBJ1-5
v_gene: TRBV9
d_gene: .
abundance: .
CDR3nt: TGTGCCAGCAGCGTCTCAGGATGGGGGGATAGCAATCAGCCCCAGCATTTT
CDR3aa: CASSVSGWGDSNQPQHF

j_gene: TRBJ2-2
v_gene: TRBV6-5
d_gene: .
abundance: .
CDR3nt: TGTGCCAGGTTCCGACACAACACCGGGGAGCTGTTTTTT
CDR3aa: CARFRHNTGELFF

j_gene: TRBJ2-1
v_gene: TRBV15
d_gene: .
abundance: .
CDR3nt: TGTGCCACCAGCAGAGCGGGGAGCTCCTACAATGAGCAGTTCTTC
CDR3aa: CATSRAGSSYNEQFF

j_gene: TRBJ2-7
v_gene: TRBV5-1
d_gene: TRBD2
abundance: .
CDR3nt: TGCGCCAGCAGTTCAACTAGCGGGGTTATAGACGAGCAGTACTTC
CDR3aa: CASSSTSGVIDEQYF